This T cell receptor (beta chain) was sequenced for a study of human T cells and chemical hapten exposure. On the study more broadly: In the sensitization step, 2% DPC was placed on around 2 cm by around 2 cm of upper inner arm skin. The upper back received 0.01% DPC by patch testing, with results read at 6 days. Points from the study as a whole: Counts of TCRs expanded at PT1 correlated positively with patch test score.

J was trimmed by 0 bases and V by 6 bases; bases with no gene match: 9. This CDR3 region has 16 residues. Germline V CDR1 and CDR2: SEHNR, FQNEAQ (reference sequence). What the library attached to individual cDNA molecules were unique molecular identifiers. MiXCR, applied by TCRdb to the RACE reads, yields one record per CDR3 protein. This repertoire shows 150,000 to 200,000 distinct CDR3 sequences, about 15% found once; its top ten account for around 1.7%. Note on this clonotype: Its antigen is unidentified.

Time point of the sample: patch test 1, 2 weeks after DPC sensitization. As to treatment: therapeutic diphenylcyclopropenone sensitization with weekly scalp DPC. Sequences were derived from whole blood, sampled in connection with sensitization to the hapten diphenylcyclopropenone (DPC). The TCR sequence derives from a young woman with alopecia areata. Some clones in this sample may be carry-over from other donors' samples. The chain recombines TRBV7-9 with TRBJ1-1, with 8 bases identical to TRBD1. CDR3 residues: CASSPNTGGMNTEAFF. The CDR3 nucleotides are TGTGCCAGCAGTCCTAATACAGGGGGGATGAACACTGAAGCTTTCTTT.